Only a few counts were recorded for the clone carrying this TCR beta chain. A single record per CDR3 protein comes from TCRdb applying MiXCR to the 5' RACE reads. The sample includes 75,000 to 95,000 distinct CDR3 sequences, 4% to 5.5% seen only once; the top ten take approximately 8%. Germline loops: CDR1 SGHAT, CDR2 FQNNGV. The length of the CDR3 is 15 residues. Unmatched junction bases numbered 5, after V lost 4 bases and J lost 3 bases. This sample is part of a study of T cells of healthy individuals. The V gene is TRBV11-2, the J gene TRBJ2-1; 8 positions match TRBD2. The source of this sequence is a female donor in good health. The CDR3 reads CASSSKSGSYNEQFF. CDR3 DNA sequence: TGTGCCAGCAGCTCCAAAAGCGGGAGCTACAATGAGCAGTTCTTC.